Listed below are T cell receptor beta chains from one sample, sequenced in a study of Graves' ophthalmopathy and Graves' hyperthyroidism. TCRdb re-derived calls from the multiplex PCR reads in MiXCR, one entry per CDR3 protein. The repertoire holds under 350,000 distinct CDR3 sequences, 17% seen once, with approximately 13% in the top ten. Specimen: peripheral blood. The receptors were gathered from an adult man with Graves' ophthalmopathy. Each CDR3 is given with its conserved first and last residue. Fields, in order: clone size, V gene, D gene, J gene, CDR3 protein. D genes are given only for firm matches. Only some rows state a clone size, as once, few, many or a class for expanded clones.

abundance: many
v_gene: TRBV20-1
d_gene: TRBD1
j_gene: TRBJ2-5
CDR3aa: CSARTGGMETQYF

abundance: many
v_gene: TRBV15
d_gene: -
j_gene: TRBJ2-6
CDR3aa: CATSRLYSPVGGNSGANVLTF

abundance: many
v_gene: TRBV5-1
d_gene: -
j_gene: TRBJ1-2
CDR3aa: CASSLDSSGYGYTF

abundance: many
v_gene: TRBV2
d_gene: -
j_gene: TRBJ1-1
CDR3aa: CASGETGLGDTEAFF

abundance: -
v_gene: TRBV12-3/TRBV12-4
d_gene: TRBD2
j_gene: TRBJ2-7
CDR3aa: CASPFGSSGRETIYEQYF

abundance: many
v_gene: TRBV6-5
d_gene: TRBD1
j_gene: TRBJ2-7
CDR3aa: CASSSRDRGEQYF

abundance: many
v_gene: TRBV20-1
d_gene: -
j_gene: TRBJ2-5
CDR3aa: CSATPKETQYF

abundance: many
v_gene: TRBV6-1
d_gene: TRBD1
j_gene: TRBJ1-5
CDR3aa: CASSLSGGDSNQPQHF

abundance: many
v_gene: TRBV12-3/TRBV12-4
d_gene: -
j_gene: TRBJ2-5
CDR3aa: CASSFQAGTRETQYF

abundance: many
v_gene: TRBV30
d_gene: TRBD1
j_gene: TRBJ1-5
CDR3aa: CAWSGDRGQPQHF

abundance: once
v_gene: TRBV24-1
d_gene: -
j_gene: TRBJ1-5
CDR3aa: CATSDPNQPQHF

abundance: many
v_gene: TRBV20-1
d_gene: TRBD1
j_gene: TRBJ1-2
CDR3aa: CSASGGAAGGYTF

abundance: many
v_gene: TRBV19
d_gene: -
j_gene: TRBJ2-7
CDR3aa: CASSIAGDYEQYF

abundance: -
v_gene: TRBV28
d_gene: -
j_gene: TRBJ2-7
CDR3aa: CASSFDFSYEQYF

abundance: -
v_gene: TRBV6-1
d_gene: TRBD2
j_gene: TRBJ2-7
CDR3aa: CASQISGGGREQYF

abundance: few
v_gene: TRBV12-3/TRBV12-4
d_gene: -
j_gene: TRBJ2-7
CDR3aa: CASSLAVSSYEQYF

abundance: many
v_gene: TRBV9
d_gene: TRBD2
j_gene: TRBJ2-2
CDR3aa: CASSAPQGSGYTGELFF

abundance: -
v_gene: TRBV6-5
d_gene: -
j_gene: TRBJ1-5
CDR3aa: CASSLSGFNQPQPF

abundance: many
v_gene: TRBV27
d_gene: -
j_gene: TRBJ1-5
CDR3aa: CASSDRTDQPQHF

abundance: many
v_gene: TRBV12-5
d_gene: -
j_gene: TRBJ2-5
CDR3aa: CASGLGSSETQYF

abundance: few
v_gene: TRBV6-1
d_gene: -
j_gene: TRBJ1-1
CDR3aa: CASSDTMNTEAFF

abundance: many
v_gene: TRBV7-8
d_gene: -
j_gene: TRBJ2-7
CDR3aa: CASSNLQGYEQYF

abundance: many
v_gene: TRBV7-9
d_gene: TRBD1
j_gene: TRBJ2-7
CDR3aa: CASTNVGQGAREQYF

abundance: -
v_gene: TRBV7-2
d_gene: -
j_gene: TRBJ1-6
CDR3aa: CASSLASGTSPLHF

abundance: few
v_gene: TRBV3-1
d_gene: -
j_gene: TRBJ2-2
CDR3aa: CASSQEPTTNTGELFF